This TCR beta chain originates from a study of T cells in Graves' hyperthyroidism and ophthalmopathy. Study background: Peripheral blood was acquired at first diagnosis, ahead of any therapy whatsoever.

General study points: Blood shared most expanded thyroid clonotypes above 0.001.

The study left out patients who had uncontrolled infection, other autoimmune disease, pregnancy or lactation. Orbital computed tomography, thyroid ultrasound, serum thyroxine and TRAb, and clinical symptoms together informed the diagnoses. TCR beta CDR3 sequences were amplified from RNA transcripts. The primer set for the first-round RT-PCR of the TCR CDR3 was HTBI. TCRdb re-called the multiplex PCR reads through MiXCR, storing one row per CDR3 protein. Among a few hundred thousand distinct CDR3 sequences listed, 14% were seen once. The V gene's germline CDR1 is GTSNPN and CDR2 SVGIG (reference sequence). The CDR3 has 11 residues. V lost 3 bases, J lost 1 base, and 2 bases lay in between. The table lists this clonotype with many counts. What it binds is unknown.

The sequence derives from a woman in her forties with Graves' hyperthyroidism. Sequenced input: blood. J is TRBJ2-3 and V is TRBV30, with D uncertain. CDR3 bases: TGTGCCTGGAGCCGCACAGATACGCAGTATTTT. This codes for CAWSRTDTQYF.